This TCR beta chain was sequenced during a study of TIL therapy for anti-PD-1-resistant metastatic lung cancer. Study summary: By whole-exome sequencing, median non-synonymous tumor mutation burden was around 1.5 mutations per megabase.

The libraries were made with immunoSEQ v3. Sequencing depth was approximately 2 million read pairs for survey level, about 5-6.5 million for deep. Using immunoSEQ multiplex PCR, the repertoire was profiled, and TCRdb retains in-frame clones only, with some absent. Counted here are approximately 97,000 clones, about two thirds occurring once; the ten biggest clones make up around 9.9%. The germline gives CDR1 SGHTA, CDR2 FQGNSA. This CDR3 has 14 residues. V dropped 7 bases and J dropped 9 bases, with 21 bases sitting between them. Time point given: pre-treatment sample, taken before nivolumab and TIL therapy. Most excised metastases sampled were pleural nodules or supraclavicular lymph nodes.

The chain joins TRBV7-2 to TRBJ2-5; D assignment may be TRBD1 or TRBD2 (6 bases each). The specimen was tumor tissue, collected at baseline. This receptor was taken from a person aged 25 to 85 with non-small cell lung cancer. Here the CDR3 DNA reads TGTGCCAGCAACTTTCCGTCGGGGGCCCCCCCCCAGTACTTC. Its translation is CASNFPSGAPPQYF.